This TCR beta chain was retrieved from a study of beta chain features in type 1 diabetes. General study results and limits: People with Type 1 diabetes carried modestly yet significantly shorter TCRB CDR3s in all four CD4+ subsets.

The CDR3 consists of 15 residues. Germline CDR1 and CDR2: LGHNA and YSLEER. The V and J ends lost 0 bases and 3 bases respectively, with 9 bases between them. This clone was seen a few times. Its antigen is unknown. The same CDR3 arises from other DNA sequences in this sample as well. All of the isolated RNA was reverse transcribed, so expressed TCRB transcripts were sequenced. The table came from immunoSEQ multiplex PCR; TCRdb's copy has only in-frame clones and leaves some out. The data show under 400,000 clones, with 10% to 15% seen just once and 0.0095% to 0.011% held by the top ten. Specimen: naive CD4+ T cells from blood. The source of this sequence is a woman under 30 with type 1 diabetes. The chain has TRBV4-3 and TRBJ2-1; D is perhaps TRBD2 (6 bases). The CDR3 protein is CASSQDGRGYNEQFF. The CDR3 nucleotides are TGCGCCAGCAGCCAAGACGGGCGGGGCTACAATGAGCAGTTCTTC.